The rows below give T cell receptor beta chains drawn from one sample of a study of cytomegalovirus exposure and HLA in healthy donors. The method was immunoSEQ multiplex PCR; TCRdb's version includes in-frame clones alone and lacks a portion of them. The table lists some 110,000 clones, roughly nine tenths of them singletons. The sequencing sample was made of PBMCs. These receptors all stem from a man aged 18-30 years in good health and CMV-seropositive. Each CDR3 is given with its conserved first and last residue. Fields, in order: D gene, V gene, clone size, J gene, CDR3 protein, CDR3 DNA. A D gene is named only where the DNA matches it firmly. Clone size is shown for a subset of rows, as once, few, many or a class of expanded clone.

NA	TRBV11-2	NA	TRBJ1-2	CASSLTGAAYGYTF	TGTGCCAGCAGCTTAACTGGGGCAGCTTATGGCTACACCTTC
NA	TRBV5-4	once	TRBJ1-2	CASTWGGSSDYGYTF	TGTGCCAGCACCTGGGGAGGATCTTCCGACTATGGCTACACCTTC
TRBD1	TRBV7-8	NA	TRBJ2-5	CASSLSLLRPGQGQETQYF	TGTGCCAGCAGCTTATCGCTACTACGACCGGGACAGGGCCAAGAGACCCAGTACTTC
TRBD1	TRBV18	NA	TRBJ2-5	CASSPGTVGETQYF	TGTGCCAGCTCACCGGGGACAGTTGGAGAGACCCAGTACTTC
NA	TRBV6-5	few	TRBJ1-2	CASSYGSDGDYGYTF	TGTGCCAGCAGTTACGGATCGGACGGGGACTATGGCTACACCTTC
NA	TRBV5-1	NA	TRBJ1-1	CASSAGRTNTEAFF	TGCGCCAGCAGCGCGGGACGGACGAACACTGAAGCTTTCTTT
TRBD1	TRBV6-1	NA	TRBJ1-2	CASSGDRGRMYGYTF	TGTGCCAGCAGTGGCGACAGGGGGCGTATGTATGGCTACACCTTC
TRBD1	TRBV10-2	NA	TRBJ2-7	CASSGTGVTYEQYF	TGCGCCAGCAGTGGCACAGGGGTGACCTACGAGCAGTACTTC
TRBD2	TRBV27	NA	TRBJ2-1	CASSLVLAGGMDEQFF	TGTGCCAGCAGTTTAGTACTAGCGGGGGGGATGGATGAGCAGTTCTTC
TRBD2	TRBV19	NA	TRBJ2-3	CASSLLAGEGTDTQYF	TGTGCCAGTAGCTTACTAGCGGGGGAGGGCACAGATACGCAGTATTTT
TRBD2	TRBV7-9	NA	TRBJ2-7	CASSHSRGEYRSYEQYF	TGTGCCAGCAGCCACTCACGGGGGGAATATCGCTCCTACGAGCAGTACTTC
NA	TRBV7-2	NA	TRBJ2-5	CASTSEGGEETQYF	TGTGCCAGCACCTCGGAGGGGGGGGAAGAGACCCAGTACTTC
NA	TRBV5-1	NA	TRBJ2-5	CASSLAGVGETQYF	TGCGCCAGCAGCTTGGCAGGCGTAGGAGAGACCCAGTACTTC
NA	TRBV5-6	NA	TRBJ2-7	CASSLGGSGQYF	TGTGCCAGCAGCTTGGGAGGGTCGGGGCAGTACTTC
NA	TRBV4-1	once	TRBJ2-7	CASSQDRVGRVYEQYF	TGCGCCAGCAGCCAAGATAGGGTCGGCAGGGTCTACGAGCAGTACTTC
TRBD1	TRBV4-1	NA	TRBJ1-5	CASSQAVDRGHRQPQHF	TGCGCCAGCAGCCAAGCGGTCGACAGGGGGCATCGACAGCCCCAGCATTTT
NA	TRBV7-9	once	TRBJ2-3	CASSLVLTDTQYF	TGTGCCAGCAGCTTAGTTCTCACAGATACGCAGTATTTT
TRBD1	TRBV28	once	TRBJ2-1	CASSHGTGGRNEQFF	TGTGCCAGCAGCCACGGGACAGGGGGAAGGAATGAGCAGTTCTTC
TRBD1	TRBV7-9	few	TRBJ1-6	CASSFWDSNSPLHF	TGTGCCAGCAGCTTTTGGGACAGTAATTCACCCCTCCACTTT
TRBD2	TRBV6-5	NA	TRBJ2-5	CASSYSGTTETQYF	TGTGCCAGCAGTTACTCCGGGACTACCGAGACCCAGTACTTC
TRBD2	TRBV6-6	NA	TRBJ2-1	CASSWASGDYNEQFF	TGTGCCAGCAGTTGGGCTAGCGGGGACTACAATGAGCAGTTCTTC
NA	TRBV11-2	NA	TRBJ1-2	CASSLSMDRLGYTF	TGTGCCAGCAGCTTATCCATGGACAGACTCGGCTACACCTTC
TRBD2	TRBV6-1	NA	TRBJ2-5	CASSERAGGQETQYF	TGTGCCAGCAGTGAAAGGGCGGGGGGCCAAGAGACCCAGTACTTC
TRBD1	TRBV6-6	NA	TRBJ1-5	CASTTDREGNQPQHF	TGTGCCAGCACCACGGACAGGGAAGGCAATCAGCCCCAGCATTTT
NA	TRBV19	NA	TRBJ1-1	CASSIGGGNTEAFF	TGTGCCAGTAGTATCGGGGGAGGGAACACTGAAGCTTTCTTT
TRBD1	TRBV10-3	NA	TRBJ1-2	CATRDRGFRF	TGTGCCACCCGGGACAGGGGATTTCGGTTC
TRBD1	TRBV28	NA	TRBJ1-2	CASSPTQGGAYGYTF	TGTGCCAGCAGTCCGACTCAGGGGGGCGCCTATGGCTACACCTTC
NA	TRBV7-9	NA	TRBJ1-6	CASSRGNLSPLHF	TGTGCCAGCTCCAGGGGAAACTTATCACCCCTCCACTTT
TRBD1	TRBV6-1	NA	TRBJ1-1	CASSERTGPGTEAFF	TGTGCCAGCAGTGAAAGGACAGGGCCTGGCACTGAAGCTTTCTTT
TRBD1	TRBV7-9	once	TRBJ1-5	CASSPGTENQPQHF	TGTGCCAGCAGCCCCGGGACAGAGAATCAGCCCCAGCATTTT
NA	TRBV6-1	NA	TRBJ2-3	CASSDGRTGADTQYF	TGTGCCAGCAGTGACGGACGGACCGGGGCAGATACGCAGTATTTT
TRBD1	TRBV6-5	NA	TRBJ1-2	CASSYSGGGGYTF	TGTGCCAGCAGTTACTCAGGGGGCGGTGGCTACACCTTC
TRBD1	TRBV5-6	once	TRBJ2-7	CASSLLAQGAETPYEQYF	TGTGCCAGCAGCTTACTAGCACAGGGGGCCGAGACACCCTACGAGCAGTACTTC
TRBD1	TRBV11-2	NA	TRBJ1-5	CASSRPTGTDNQPQHF	TGTGCCAGCAGCCGACCTACTGGGACAGACAATCAGCCCCAGCATTTT
TRBD2	TRBV7-8	NA	TRBJ2-3	CASSRRGAGGPSTDTQYF	TGTGCCAGCAGCCGCCGGGGGGCGGGGGGGCCCAGCACAGATACGCAGTATTTT
NA	TRBV6-5	NA	TRBJ2-2	CASRSSVGGELFF	TGTGCCAGCAGATCCAGCGTGGGCGGGGAGCTGTTTTTT
NA	TRBV4-3	NA	TRBJ2-7	CASSLDILSYEQYF	TGCGCCAGCAGCTTAGACATTTTATCCTACGAGCAGTACTTC
TRBD1	TRBV6-4	few	TRBJ2-1	CASSDLKGGANEQFF	TGTGCCAGCAGTGACCTAAAAGGGGGCGCGAATGAGCAGTTCTTC
NA	TRBV29-1	NA	TRBJ1-1	CSVEQGITEAFF	TGCAGCGTTGAACAGGGGATCACTGAAGCTTTCTTT
NA	TRBV6-5	NA	TRBJ1-1	CASSYSIAGPGAFF	TGTGCCAGCAGTTACTCGATAGCGGGTCCTGGAGCTTTCTTT
NA	TRBV4-3	NA	TRBJ1-6	CASSSTDNSPLHF	TGCGCCAGCAGTTCGACAGATAATTCACCCCTCCACTTT
TRBD1	TRBV10-3	NA	TRBJ1-2	CAISVTGQGMNGYTF	TGTGCCATCAGTGTAACCGGACAGGGTATGAATGGCTACACCTTC
NA	TRBV14	few	TRBJ1-2	CASSPQGPPNYGYTF	TGTGCCAGCAGCCCTCAGGGGCCCCCTAACTATGGCTACACCTTC